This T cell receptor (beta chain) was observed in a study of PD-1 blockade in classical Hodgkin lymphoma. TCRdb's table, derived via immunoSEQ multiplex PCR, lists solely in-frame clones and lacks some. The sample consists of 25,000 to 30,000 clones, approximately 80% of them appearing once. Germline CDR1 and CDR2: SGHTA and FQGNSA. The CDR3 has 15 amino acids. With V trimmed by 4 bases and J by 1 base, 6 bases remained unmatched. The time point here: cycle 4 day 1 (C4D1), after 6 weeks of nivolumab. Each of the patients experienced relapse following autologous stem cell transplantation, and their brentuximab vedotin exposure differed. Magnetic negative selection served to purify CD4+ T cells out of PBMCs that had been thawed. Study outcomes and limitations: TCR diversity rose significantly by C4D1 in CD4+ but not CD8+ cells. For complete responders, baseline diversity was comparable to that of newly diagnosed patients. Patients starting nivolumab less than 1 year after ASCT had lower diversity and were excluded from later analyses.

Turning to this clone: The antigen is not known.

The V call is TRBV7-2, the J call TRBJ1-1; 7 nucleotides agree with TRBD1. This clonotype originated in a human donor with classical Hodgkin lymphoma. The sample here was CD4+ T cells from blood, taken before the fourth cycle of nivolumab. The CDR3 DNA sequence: TGTGCCAGCAGCTCAGAGGGGGCAGGGAACACTGAAGCTTTCTTT. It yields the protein CASSSEGAGNTEAFF. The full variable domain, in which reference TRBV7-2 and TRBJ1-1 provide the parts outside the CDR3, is GAGVSQSPSNKVTEKGKDVELRCDPISGHTALYWYRQSLGQGLEFLIYFQGNSAPDKSGLPSDRFSAERTGGSVSTLTIQRTQQEDSAVYLCASSSEGAGNTEAFFGQGTRLTVV.